These 9 T cell receptor beta chains were sequenced from one sample in a study of T cell responses to AZD1222 COVID-19 vaccine. The table came from immunoSEQ multiplex PCR; TCRdb's copy has only in-frame clones and leaves some out. The data show approximately 100,000 clones, 70% to 90% seen once. This material consisted of peripheral blood, taken on day 0 of AZD1222 vaccination. These receptor sequences come from an adult in good health.

This chain connects TRBV9 to TRBJ2-5, with 10 bases identical to TRBD1. V shed 3 bases, J shed 4 bases, and the junction held 9 bases outside the gene matches. The length of the CDR3 is 16 residues. CDR1 SGDLS and CDR2 YYNGEE come from the germline V gene. The CDR3, as DNA: TGTGCCAGCAGCGCCCTAGACAGGGGGCGCGGAGAGACCCAGTACTTC. Its protein is CASSALDRGRGETQYF. The variable domain in full, with the rest retrieved from reference TRBV9 and TRBJ2-5, is DSGVTQTPKHLITATGQRVTLRCSPRSGDLSVYWYQQSLDQGLQFLIQYYNGEERAKGNILERFSAQQFPDLHSELNLSSLELGDSALYFCASSALDRGRGETQYFGPGTRLLVL.

This clone has a handful of counts. The V call is TRBV3-1 (or the pseudogene TRBV3-2), the J call TRBJ1-1; D is uncertain. V lost 1 base, J lost 4 bases, and 13 bases lay in between. The CDR3 covers 15 residues. Per the germline V gene, CDR1 is LGHDT and CDR2 is YNNKEL (reference sequence). The CDR3 nucleotides are TGTGCCAGCAGCCAAGTCCAGATGGGTAGCACTGAAGCTTTCTTT. Its protein product is CASSQVQMGSTEAFF.

V gene TRBV7-9 combines with J gene TRBJ2-5; D is undetermined. Germline assignment: CDR1 SEHNR and CDR2 FQNEAQ (reference sequence). Trimming removed 1 base at V and 3 bases at J, with 9 bases between. The length of the CDR3 is 14 residues. CDR3 in DNA: TGTGCCAGCAGCTTAGGACTTGCCGAAGAGACCCAGTACTTC. Its protein product is CASSLGLAEETQYF.

The V call is TRBV11-3, the J call TRBJ2-5; 7 nucleotides align to TRBD1. Germline V gives CDR1 SGHNT, CDR2 YENEEA. The CDR3 has 13 residues. Trimming removed 3 bases from V and 3 bases from J; junction bases left unmatched: 1. The CDR3 loop reads CASSFTGEETQYF. The CDR3 DNA follows: TGTGCCAGCAGCTTCACAGGGGAAGAGACCCAGTACTTC.

The rearrangement joins TRBV10-1 to TRBJ2-2, with 9 bases matching TRBD2. Germline CDR1 reads WNHNN; CDR2 reads SYGVQD (reference sequence). J gave up 6 bases and V 6 bases, and 8 bases lay outside the gene matches. The CDR3 is 15 residues long. CDR3 nucleotides: TGCGCCAGCAGATCTAGCGGGGCCGACTCCGGGGAGCTGTTTTTT. Translated: CASRSSGADSGELFF.

In its sample, this clone was seen once. The chain recombines TRBV19 with TRBJ1-2, with 9 bases matching TRBD1. Germline CDR1 LNHDA, CDR2 SQIVND (reference sequence). This CDR3 comprises 13 residues. Trimming took 4 bases from V and 4 from J; bases not matched to a gene: 1. CDR3 amino acids: CASSRGQGYGYTF. DNA of the CDR3: TGTGCCAGTAGTAGGGGACAGGGCTATGGCTACACCTTC.

The CDR3 DNA reads TGTGCCAGCTCACCAATTGGGGGGTACAATGAGCAGTTCTTC. Residues: CASSPIGGYNEQFF. The V gene is TRBV18, the J gene TRBJ2-1, with a possible D match to TRBD2 (6 bases). The CDR3 spans 14 residues. The germline V gene encodes CDR1 KGHSH and CDR2 LQKENI. Trimming removed 2 bases from V and 4 bases from J, with 9 bases in between.

The chain recombines TRBV28 with TRBJ1-6; D ambiguous. V lost 7 bases, J lost 14 bases, and 18 bases lay in between. This CDR3 is 13 amino acids long. From germline, CDR1 is MDHEN and CDR2 SYDVKM. CDR3 residues: CASTLPNILSLHF. Here the CDR3 DNA reads TGTGCCAGCACCCTCCCAAATATACTATCCCTCCACTTT.

The chain recombines TRBV29-1 with TRBJ1-1; D gene ambiguous. V was trimmed by 4 bases and J by 4 bases, leaving 16 bases between them. The CDR3 extends over 14 amino acids. Germline values: CDR1 SQVTM, CDR2 ANQGSEA. Here the CDR3 DNA reads TGCAGCGTTGGTGAAAGACCTATACCCACTGAAGCTTTCTTT. Translated: CSVGERPIPTEAFF.